The sequence of this T cell receptor beta chain was determined in a study of blood T cell repertoires in COVID-19. Only a few counts were recorded for this clone. The CDR3 runs 15 residues. Germline V CDR1 and CDR2: MNHEY, SVGAGI. The V and J ends lost 6 bases and 5 bases, in that order; junction bases with no gene match: 6. Produced via immunoSEQ multiplex PCR; TCRdb's table is partial and in-frame only. The data contain about 100,000 clones, approximately 80% of them singletons. The sequence derives from a woman in her sixties or seventies with acute or convalescent COVID-19. Material: peripheral blood. V usage is TRBV6-5 and J usage is TRBJ2-5; 13 bases are shared with TRBD2. CDR3 coding DNA: TGTGCCAGCAGACGAGGACTAGCGGGGGTCGAGACCCAGTACTTC. It translates to CASRRGLAGVETQYF.